This T cell receptor beta chain appears in the sequencing data of a study of OX40 agonist ivuxolimab in advanced cancers. Study-wide context: Ivuxolimab, an antibody acting as an agonist of OX40 (CD134), was used to treat patients. The patients received ivuxolimab by intravenous route every 2 weeks at 0.01 to 10 mg/kg. Findings and limits, study-wide: Expanded clones were, on average, more numerous among CD8+ T cells than CD4+.

Concerning this clone itself: Its antigen is still unknown.

The repertoire was sequenced with immunoSEQ multiplex PCR; TCRdb's copy has only in-frame clones and lacks some. This table has tens of thousands of clones, roughly 80% appearing once. Exclusion of a patient followed from autoimmune disease history or systemic immunosuppression. Material: CD4+ or CD8+ T cells sorted from blood, obtained in a trial of the OX40 agonist ivuxolimab. The origin of this receptor is an adult with an advanced solid tumor such as melanoma, head and neck, liver or kidney cancer.

The CDR3 DNA is TGTGCCAGCGCCACAGGGGAGGCAGATACGCAGTATTTT. Its protein product is CASATGEADTQYF. The rearrangement uses TRBV6-4 and TRBJ2-3; D possibly corresponds to TRBD1 (7 bases). This CDR3 comprises 13 residues. With 8 bases removed from V and 4 bases from J, the gap between germline ends came to 13 bases. Germline CDR1 is MRHNA and CDR2 is SNTAGT.